The T cell receptor (beta chain) described here comes from a study of T cell responses to AZD1222 COVID-19 vaccine (dated by TCRdb to the early 2020s). Concerning the study at large: A total of roughly 240 trial participants underwent TCR sequencing, of whom 200 to 220 received two doses of AZD1222 and about 25 received two doses of the MenACWY control vaccine. Trial participants were enrolled into age subgroups of 18-55, 56-69 and 70-plus years, which contained 148, 28 and 57 TCR-sequenced participants, respectively. General study outcomes and caveats: Most participants were white British and females outnumbered males, and the authors suggested that clonal diversity may have been underestimated. Epitopes outside the regions mutated in the B.1.351 and B.1.1.7 variants were reportedly recognized by nearly half of the unique spike-specific TCRs. Vaccine-associated CD4 TCRs spanned the whole spike protein, with dominant responses in regions 160-218 and 743-854. The 56-69-year group was small, and its depth increase did not reach significance, likely because of low power. Conclusions about previously exposed vaccinees are limited, since just 5 to 7 AZD1222 recipients were seropositive for SARS-CoV-2 at baseline. After two AZD1222 doses, both the breadth and the depth of spike-specific TCRs were significantly higher than at day 0 and than in MenACWY recipients. Because no day 14 peak-response samples were available, the repertoires could be characterized only after the peak T cell response.

The CDR3 regions of human TCRbeta chains were analyzed by immunosequencing. In the paper's pipeline: TCRs in the repertoires were compared against a reference library of SARS-CoV-2-specific TCRs that had been generated with the MIRA antigen-specificity platform. Breadth was defined as the fraction of unique TCRs that were SARS-CoV-2-associated. Depth was defined as the fraction of total T cells that were SARS-CoV-2-associated. Using the MIRA data, each spike-specific TCR was mapped to the spike region that the TCR reacts to and placed in a CD4 or CD8 class. Log10-transformed breadth and depth values were compared by one-way ANOVA with Sidak's multiple comparisons tests. The table comes from immuneACCESS by way of TCRdb, which keeps in-frame sequences with V and J called. Part of the clones is missing from these tables; in studies checked, under half for an unresolved V gene and the rest for unknown reasons. For V, J and clone size, that table is used; D and trimming come from the DNA. In all, the sample holds around 190,000 clones, and about nine tenths of those were seen once. 1.7% of the sample lies in the top ten.

Cut back by 0 bases and 4 bases, the V and J ends lie 16 bases apart. The CDR3 sequence holds 16 residues, the cysteine and phenylalanine included. The read is trimmed to its CDR3 DNA, 48 bases read in frame from base 1. CDR1 and CDR2, looked up from the germline V gene, are SGHRS and YFSETQ. Explained via the paper, the time point label denotes: about 28 days (+/-7) after the second vaccine dose. AZD1222 recipients given second doses at about 4 weeks or at about 12 weeks were pooled, since spike-specific TCR depth and breadth were not found to differ between the two schedules. Vaccinee samples were obtained from the UK trials COV001 and COV002, which included a single-blind randomized controlled phase 2/3 trial of AZD1222 (ChAdOx1 nCoV-19) in healthy adults. Trial participant PBMC samples were collected at day 0 and day 28 after the second dose for TCRbeta chain sequencing. In the case of this clone: No cognate antigen has been identified for it. Within one base of it there is no much larger clone, and no base qualities were kept.

The sample in question was peripheral blood, obtained 28 days after the second AZD1222 dose. The sequence was collected from an adult who received the AZD1222 COVID-19 vaccine. The rearrangement joined TRBV5-1 to TRBJ1-2; D gene: possibly TRBD1, on 6 matching bases. The CDR3 here reads CASSLERQGKGYGYTF. The bases read TGCGCCAGCAGCTTGGAGAGGCAGGGGAAGGGCTATGGCTACACCTTC. With the rest looked up from the reference TRBV5-1 and TRBJ1-2 genes rather than sequenced, the full variable domain is KAGVTQTPRYLIKTRGQQVTLSCSPISGHRSVSWYQQTPGQGLQFLFEYFSETQRNKGNFPGRFSGRQFSNSRSEMNVSTLELGDSALYLCASSLERQGKGYGYTFGSGTRLTVV.